This TCR beta chain was sequenced in a study of T cell repertoires and HLA-DP antigens. Trimming left V 5 bases short and J 2 bases short, with 13 bases between. CDR3 length: 14 residues. Germline V lookup: CDR1 LGHNA, CDR2 YNFKEQ. About this clone itself: No antigen is known for it.

Method: immunoSEQ multiplex PCR; TCRdb's copy keeps in-frame clones and lacks some. Here the sample spans approximately 73,000 clones, roughly 78% being singletons. This chain links TRBV4-2 with TRBJ2-7; the D gene is possibly TRBD1 (6 bases). The sequenced sample consisted of CD4+ T cells from PBMCs. The clonotype was recovered from a man in his 60s in good health and CMV-seronegative. The chain's CDR3 is CASSSTRTAYEQYF. As DNA, the CDR3 is TGTGCCAGCAGCTCCACTCGGACAGCCTACGAGCAGTACTTC.